This T cell receptor (beta chain) was observed in a study of Graves' ophthalmopathy and Graves' hyperthyroidism. In the study overall: Peripheral blood sampling preceded any treatment and occurred at initial diagnosis.

Moderate-to-severe activity, CAS at least 3, NOSPECS at least 4 and duration under 3 months characterized donors with ophthalmopathy. Clinical symptoms, serum thyroxine, TRAb, thyroid ultrasound and orbital computed tomography formed the basis of diagnosis. TCR beta CDR3 regions were amplified from RNA transcripts. Second-round multiplex PCR came after a first-round RT-PCR that employed HTBI primers. TCRdb reprocessed the multiplex PCR reads via MiXCR and lists one record per CDR3 protein. Of almost 750,000 distinct CDR3 sequences listed, approximately 40% are singletons. This clonotype has at least ten counts. Its cognate antigen is unknown. Study-wide results and limits: Clonotypes were expanded in thyroid at above 0.001 frequency, and most also appeared in blood.

Trimming at V came to 0 bases and at J to 1 base, leaving 1 base not matched to a gene. The germline CDR1 and CDR2 sequences are ENHRY and SYGVKD. The CDR3 spans 15 residues. The TCR was taken from an adult man with Graves' ophthalmopathy. The V and J genes are TRBV10-3 and TRBJ2-5; 8 bases are shared with TRBD1. Source material: peripheral blood. CDR3 protein: CAISESGTGQETQYF. The CDR3 DNA sequence: TGTGCCATCAGTGAGTCGGGGACAGGCCAAGAGACCCAGTACTTC.